The clone carrying this TCR beta chain has just a few counts. Under the authors' procedure: By means of reference gene primer amplification, nucleated cell counts were estimated. Generated by immunoSEQ multiplex PCR, the TCRdb table keeps only in-frame clones and is missing some. That table furnishes V, J and clone size, whereas the DNA furnished D and trimming. The sample has about 140,000 clones, approximately 82% seen once; the top ten hold about a tenth. Germline CDR1 SGHTA, CDR2 FQGNSA. This CDR3 has 16 amino acids. The V gene end was trimmed by 4 bases and the J gene end by 4 bases; junction bases not matched to a gene: 10. The sample comes from a study of blood T cell repertoires in COVID-19. Turning to the study itself: T cells, B-cell-depleted T cells, or PBMCs provided the cDNA or gDNA that served as material.

The sequencing input was peripheral blood. V and J are TRBV7-2 and TRBJ2-3; 8 nucleotides line up with TRBD2. This sequence was found in a man aged 60-69 years who had recovered from COVID-19. The CDR3 region is CASSYAGGMDPDTQYF. The CDR3 coding sequence is TGTGCCAGCAGCTACGCGGGGGGCATGGATCCAGATACGCAGTATTTT.